Presented here are 24 T cell receptor beta chains from one specimen sequenced in a study of response to subunit inactivated influenza vaccine. TCRdb fed the RT-PCR reads into MiXCR, producing one record per CDR3 protein. The data show 430,000 or so distinct CDR3 sequences, 11% seen once. This material consisted of PBMCs from blood, taken around seven weeks after vaccination. The receptors shown here come from a man between 50 and 59 years old who received an inactivated influenza vaccine.

The genes are TRBV4-3 and TRBJ2-7, with TRBD1 matching 7 bases. With V trimmed by 4 bases and J by 8 bases, 20 bases remained unmatched. Germline V CDR1 and CDR2: LGHNA, YSLEER. CDR3 length: 17 residues. The CDR3: CASSRRRDSTFIYKQYF. CDR3 DNA: TGCGCCAGCAGCCGCCGCCGGGACAGTACATTTATTTACAAGCAGTACTTC.

This clonotype was found a few times. The chain carries TRBV6-5 and TRBJ2-6; TRBD1 or TRBD2 may be the D gene (5 bases each). V lost 4 bases and J lost 4, with 20 bases in between. The germline V gene encodes CDR1 MNHEY and CDR2 SVGAGI. The CDR3 loop spans 18 amino acids. CDR3 sequence reads: CASSLGIGGGGGANVLTF. The CDR3 coding sequence is TGTGCCAGCAGTTTAGGGATTGGGGGTGGCGGAGGGGCCAACGTCCTGACTTTC.

This clonotype was found many times. The chain carries TRBV27 and TRBJ2-1, with TRBD1 matching over 8 bases. The CDR3 is 15 residues long. Germline trimming cut 7 bases from V and 8 bases from J; bases unmatched to any gene: 13. CDR1 MNHEY and CDR2 SMNVEV come from the germline V gene (reference sequence). The CDR3 is CASTILGQEGHEQFF. As DNA, the CDR3 is TGTGCCAGCACCATCCTGGGACAGGAAGGTCATGAGCAGTTCTTC.

This clonotype was seen ten or more times. The chain carries TRBV12-3 or TRBV12-4 and TRBJ1-1, with D hard to call. The CDR3 contains 14 residues. V was trimmed by 2 bases and J by 5 bases, leaving 12 bases between them. The CDR3 bases are TGTGCCAGCAGTTTACGGCTGGGTGGGACTGAAGCTTTCTTT. This gives the protein CASSLRLGGTEAFF.

This clonotype was counted ten times or more. The chain combines TRBV28 with TRBJ2-5, with D perhaps matching TRBD1 or TRBD2 (6 bases each). V lost 3 bases, J lost 1 base, and 15 bases lay in between. There are 16 residues in the CDR3. CDR1 is MDHEN, CDR2 SYDVKM, per germline. The CDR3 is CASSFRDLGAQETQYF. In DNA, the CDR3 is TGTGCCAGCAGTTTCCGGGACTTGGGGGCCCAAGAGACCCAGTACTTC.

This clonotype showed up just a few times. V is TRBV7-2 and J is TRBJ2-5; the D gene is possibly TRBD2 (6 bases). Germline V CDR1 and CDR2: SGHTA, FQGNSA. The CDR3 extends over 13 amino acids. V dropped 5 bases and J dropped 5 bases, with 12 bases sitting between them. The CDR3 DNA sequence: TGTGCCAGCAGCCGGAGGGGCGTTGAGACCCAGTACTTC. Its translation: CASSRRGVETQYF.

The rearrangement uses TRBV12-3 or TRBV12-4 and TRBJ2-2; D remains ambiguous. V gave up 2 bases and J gave up 4 bases, with 8 bases separating them. This CDR3 contains 14 residues. Here the CDR3 reads CASSLYLSTGELFF. In DNA, the CDR3 is TGTGCCAGCAGTTTATATTTGAGCACCGGGGAGCTGTTTTTT.

There are a few counts of this clonotype. DNA for the CDR3: TGTGCCAGCAGTTTGCGGGGAACCTCGAATAGTGGAACCTACGAGCAGTACTTC. Residues: CASSLRGTSNSGTYEQYF. The chain is built from TRBV28 and TRBJ2-7; TRBD2 might be the D (6 bases). The germline V and J ends were trimmed by 3 bases and 2 bases, with 23 bases remaining between them. The CDR3 length is 18 residues. The V gene's germline CDR1 is MDHEN and CDR2 SYDVKM.

The chain carries TRBV12-3 or TRBV12-4 and TRBJ1-2; D perhaps matches TRBD1 (6 bases). CDR3 length equals 14 residues. The V end was cut by 3 bases, the J end by 3 bases, with 11 bases between. The CDR3 sequence is CASSLGGLDYGYTF. DNA of the CDR3: TGTGCCAGCAGTTTGGGGGGGCTAGACTATGGCTACACCTTC.

This clonotype has just a few counts. The rearrangement uses TRBV4-1 and TRBJ1-2; TRBD1 aligns across 10 bases. The germline V gene has CDR1 MGHRA and CDR2 YSYEKL. This CDR3 has 15 amino acids. J lost 4 bases, V lost 1 base, and 3 bases had no gene match. The CDR3 reads CASSQGQGAGYGYTF. The CDR3 coding sequence is TGCGCCAGCAGCCAAGGACAGGGGGCTGGCTATGGCTACACCTTC.

This clonotype has more than one count but fewer than ten. The V gene is TRBV7-8, the J gene TRBJ2-2, with D perhaps TRBD2 (6 bases). The ends were cut back, 6 bases at V and 2 bases at J, with 13 bases in the middle. The CDR3 spans 15 residues. From germline, CDR1 is SGHVS and CDR2 FQNEAQ. CDR3: CASRQRDSNTGELFF. In nucleotides, the CDR3 is TGTGCCAGCAGGCAGAGGGACTCCAACACCGGGGAGCTGTTTTTT.

J is TRBJ2-3 and V is TRBV3-1; the D is unclear. This CDR3 is 15 amino acids long. V lost 1 base to trimming and J lost 5 bases, with 13 bases between them. Germline V gives CDR1 LGHDT, CDR2 YNNKEL (reference sequence). The CDR3 region has the DNA TGTGCCAGCAGCCAAGGACCAGCGAAGAGAGATACGCAGTATTTT. It yields the protein CASSQGPAKRDTQYF.

This clonotype was detected a few times. This rearrangement joins TRBV4-2 to TRBJ2-7; 11 nucleotides line up with TRBD1. Looked up from germline, CDR1 is LGHNA and CDR2 is YNFKEQ. V gave up 1 base and J gave up 5 bases; unmatched junction bases: 4. The CDR3 consists of 15 residues. For the CDR3, the DNA is TGTGCCAGCAGCCAAGCGGACAGGGGGCAGCACGAGCAGTACTTC. It codes for CASSQADRGQHEQYF.

This clonotype was found a few times. V usage is TRBV4-1 and J usage is TRBJ2-7, with D possibly TRBD2 on 6 matching bases. Germline lookup yields CDR1 MGHRA and CDR2 YSYEKL. This CDR3 spans 16 amino acids. V was shortened by 1 base and J by 0 bases, with 13 bases between the two germline ends. The CDR3 DNA is TGCGCCAGCAGCCAAGCGGTAGCGGAGTTCTCCTACGAGCAGTACTTC. Protein product: CASSQAVAEFSYEQYF.

The table lists this clonotype with many counts. This chain connects TRBV2 to TRBJ2-7, with D possibly being TRBD2 (6 bases). The CDR3 consists of 12 residues. Germline-derived CDR1 and CDR2 are SNHLY and FYNNEI. Trimming shortened V by 6 bases and J by 3 bases, and 9 bases separated the two germline ends. The CDR3 sequence: CASRRLVYEQYF. The CDR3, as DNA: TGTGCCAGCAGACGACTAGTCTACGAGCAGTACTTC.

This clonotype was counted a few times. The rearrangement joins TRBV6-2 or TRBV6-3 to TRBJ2-7, with 7 bases matching TRBD1. CDR1 is MNHEY, CDR2 SVGEGT, per germline. CDR3 length equals 16 residues. Trimming took 7 bases from V and 3 from J; bases not matched to a gene: 15. CDR3 sequence reads: CASTGTDHTTNYEQYF. CDR3 coding DNA: TGTGCCAGCACCGGGACAGACCATACTACGAACTACGAGCAGTACTTC.

This clonotype was detected only a few times. The chain has TRBV6-2 or TRBV6-3 and TRBJ2-3, with D tentatively TRBD2 (5 bases). V shed 5 bases and J shed 3 bases, with 15 bases lying between them. Germline V gives CDR1 MNHEY, CDR2 SVGEGT. This CDR3 contains 15 residues. CDR3: CASSRGPLETDTQYF. CDR3 DNA sequence: TGTGCCAGCAGTCGGGGTCCACTCGAGACAGATACGCAGTATTTT.

This clonotype was seen at least ten times. The gene calls are TRBV20-1 and TRBJ2-7; maybe TRBD2 (6 bases). Deletions cut 5 bases from V and 3 bases from J, with 17 bases between. This CDR3 is built from 14 residues. Germline V gives CDR1 DFQATT, CDR2 SNEGSKA (reference sequence). Here the CDR3 reads CSAFSSGHDYEQYF. The CDR3 region has the DNA TGCAGTGCTTTCTCCAGCGGGCATGACTACGAGCAGTACTTC.

This chain uses TRBV7-2 with TRBJ2-3; D is uncertain. Trimming left V 4 bases short and J 3 bases short, with 11 bases between. The CDR3 runs 14 residues. CDR1 and CDR2 from the germline V gene are SGHTA and FQGNSA. CDR3 coding DNA: TGTGCCAGCAGCTCGAGGCGGCAAACAGATACGCAGTATTTT. Its protein is CASSSRRQTDTQYF. Full variable domain (outside the CDR3, taken from reference TRBV7-2 and TRBJ2-3): GAGVSQSPSNKVTEKGKDVELRCDPISGHTALYWYRQSLGQGLEFLIYFQGNSAPDKSGLPSDRFSAERTGGSVSTLTIQRTQQEDSAVYLCASSSRRQTDTQYFGPGTRLTVL.

The chain employs TRBV11-1 and TRBJ1-5; D uncertain. With 1 base removed from V and 0 bases from J, the gap between germline ends came to 16 bases. Germline CDR1 reads SGHAT; CDR2 reads FQDESV (reference sequence). The CDR3 has 18 residues. The CDR3 sequence: CASSLGVGRPYSNQPQHF. CDR3 DNA sequence: TGTGCCAGCAGCTTAGGGGTAGGACGTCCGTATAGCAATCAGCCCCAGCATTTT.

This clonotype came up many times. V and J are TRBV29-1 and TRBJ2-2; 7 bases map to TRBD1. V gave up 6 bases and J gave up 4 bases; unmatched junction bases: 8. Per the germline V gene, CDR1 is SQVTM and CDR2 is ANQGSEA. CDR3 length: 14 amino acids. CDR3: CSVEDRFTTGELFF. The CDR3 DNA follows: TGCAGCGTCGAGGACAGGTTTACCACCGGGGAGCTGTTTTTT.

This clonotype was counted only a few times. V and J are TRBV19 and TRBJ2-3; 8 positions agree with TRBD2. The CDR3 has 13 residues. The junction had 2 bases not matched to a gene; V was cut back by 7 bases and J by 2 bases. The V gene's germline CDR1 is LNHDA and CDR2 SQIVND (reference sequence). For the CDR3, the DNA is TGTGCCAGTATAGCGGGAAACACAGATACGCAGTATTTT. Protein: CASIAGNTDTQYF.

This clonotype was seen many times. The chain links TRBV11-2 to TRBJ2-3; 8 nucleotides line up with TRBD1. Per germline, CDR1 SGHAT and CDR2 FQNNGV. CDR3 length: 15 residues. With V trimmed by 3 bases and J by 5 bases, 7 bases remained unmatched. The CDR3 DNA follows: TGTGCCAGCAGCTTCCCGGACAGGGTTGGAGATACGCAGTATTTT. It yields the protein CASSFPDRVGDTQYF.

In DNA, the CDR3 is TGCAGTGCTATAGTAACGGAAGAGACCCAGTACTTC. This codes for CSAIVTEETQYF. The rearrangement joins TRBV20-1 to TRBJ2-5; D call uncertain. Looked up from germline, CDR1 is DFQATT and CDR2 is SNEGSKA (reference sequence). CDR3 length: 12 amino acids. Trimming stripped 4 bases from V and 3 bases from J, with 9 bases between.